This T cell receptor beta chain was captured in a study of T-cell memory formation after mild COVID-19. The V gene lost 1 base and the J gene lost 7 bases, with 11 bases spanning the gap. Germline assignment: CDR1 SEHNR and CDR2 FQNEAQ (reference sequence). The CDR3 is 14 residues long. TCRdb reprocessed the 5' RACE reads with MiXCR, giving one entry per CDR3 protein. The sample has fewer than 450,000 distinct CDR3 sequences, 20% to 25% seen once; the top ten hold around 8.7%. This rearrangement joins TRBV7-9 to TRBJ1-3; weak D call: TRBD1 (5 bases). Specimen: PBMCs or a T cell subset sorted from them (not recorded which). The receptor comes from an adult woman who had mild COVID-19 (a few samples of this study predate the infection). Cell type and time point are not known. In DNA, the CDR3 is TGTGCCAGCAGCTTAGGGGGCCAGAGGAACACCATATATTTT. Protein: CASSLGGQRNTIYF.